The clone carrying this TCR beta chain has more than one count but fewer than ten. Its antigen is not identified. Germline V lookup: CDR1 GTSNPN, CDR2 SVGIG (reference sequence). V lost 5 bases and J lost 3; bases outside the gene matches: 15. The CDR3 totals 17 residues. This sample is part of a study of beta chain features in type 1 diabetes. Regarding the study as a whole: There was a moderate but significant shortening of TCRB CDR3s in all four CD4+ subsets of Type 1 diabetes patients.

Reverse transcription of all isolated RNA meant that expressed TCRB transcripts were sequenced. Repertoires were generated with immunoSEQ multiplex PCR, while TCRdb's copy carries only in-frame clones and drops some. This sample carries more than 150,000 clones, roughly 9% of them seen once, and the ten largest clones take about 0.65%. The receptor comes from a woman in her thirties with type 1 diabetes. The chain is built from TRBV30 and TRBJ2-3; 9 bases fit TRBD2. Source material: central memory CD4+ T cells from blood. CDR3 in amino acids: CAWDPGAAGGGTDTQYF. The CDR3 nucleotides are TGTGCCTGGGACCCGGGGGCAGCGGGAGGTGGGACAGATACGCAGTATTTT.